A selection of T cell receptor beta chains follows, all from one sample in a study of early T cells in non-severe SARS-CoV-2 infection. TCRdb re-analysed the 5' RACE reads in MiXCR, keeping a single row per CDR3 protein. The sample consists of nearly 80,000 distinct CDR3 sequences, 9.5% to 15% of them appearing once. The specimen sequenced was whole blood. The receptors come from an adult who was a healthcare worker with PCR-confirmed SARS-CoV-2 infection or an uninfected control (not recorded which). CDR3s include the opening cysteine and the closing phenylalanine or tryptophan. The D gene is left open where the match is weak. Clone size is not always given. Where it is, it says once, few, many or a class for expanded clones.

CDR3 DNA	CDR3 protein	J gene	clone size	D gene	V gene
TGTGCCAGCACAGAGACAGGGGACTCCTACGAGCAGTACTTC	CASTETGDSYEQYF	TRBJ2-7	many	TRBD1	TRBV7-9
TGCAGCGTTCGACAGAGGGGCACAGATACGCAGTATTTT	CSVRQRGTDTQYF	TRBJ2-3	few	NA	TRBV29-1
TGTGCCAGCAGCTTAGTGGGGGGAAACACTGAAGCTTTCTTT	CASSLVGGNTEAFF	TRBJ1-1	few	NA	TRBV7-9
TGTGCCACCAGTAACGCCCATCAGCCCCAGCATTTT	CATSNAHQPQHF	TRBJ1-5	many	NA	TRBV15
TGTGCCAGCAGCACGGGACACTACTCTGGAAACACCATATATTTT	CASSTGHYSGNTIYF	TRBJ1-3	few	NA	TRBV6-1
TGTGCCAGCAGCTTAGTCCGACTAGCGGGAGTTGTGGGCACAGATACGCAGTATTTT	CASSLVRLAGVVGTDTQYF	TRBJ2-3	NA	TRBD2	TRBV7-9
TGTGCCAGCAGCTTAGGAGGTCCAAATGAGCAGTTCTTC	CASSLGGPNEQFF	TRBJ2-1	many	NA	TRBV11-2
TGTGCCAGTAGTACACTAGCGGGAGTCGGCCATGAGCAGTTCTTC	CASSTLAGVGHEQFF	TRBJ2-1	NA	TRBD2	TRBV19
TGTGCCAGCAGTCCTCAGGGGAGCAATCAGCCCCAGCATTTT	CASSPQGSNQPQHF	TRBJ1-5	many	NA	TRBV6-4
TGTGCCAGCAGCATAACCGGGACAGGGATAACCGGGGAGCTGTTTTTT	CASSITGTGITGELFF	TRBJ2-2	few	TRBD1	TRBV7-9
TGCGCCAGCAGCCCTGACCCAAAAGGCACAGATACGCAGTATTTT	CASSPDPKGTDTQYF	TRBJ2-3	many	NA	TRBV5-1
TGTGCCAGCAGTTTAGCTACAGGGGCTAATGAGCAGTTCTTC	CASSLATGANEQFF	TRBJ2-1	NA	TRBD1	TRBV28
TGTGCCAGCAGTTCGGGGGTAGAATCCTCCTACAATGAGCAGTTCTTC	CASSSGVESSYNEQFF	TRBJ2-1	few	NA	TRBV12-3/TRBV12-4
TGTGCCAGCAGTTTATCAAGGGGCTCTGGAAACACCATATATTTT	CASSLSRGSGNTIYF	TRBJ1-3	NA	NA	TRBV27
TGTGCCATCAGTGAGGGGGCTGACATTCAGTACTTC	CAISEGADIQYF	TRBJ2-4	NA	NA	TRBV10-3
TGTGCCAGCAGTCCCAATGGGTTACAGTTGGTTACGCAGTATTTT	CASSPNGLQLVTQYF	TRBJ2-3	NA	NA	TRBV25-1
TGTGCCAGCAGTTTAGATGGGTACAATGAGCAGTTCTTC	CASSLDGYNEQFF	TRBJ2-1	many	NA	TRBV28
TGTGCCAGCAGCGCACGTAGCGGGGCATACAATGAGCAGTTCTTC	CASSARSGAYNEQFF	TRBJ2-1	few	TRBD2	TRBV11-2
TGCAGTGCTCCGCAGGGAGGGGGGAACATTCAGTACTTC	CSAPQGGGNIQYF	TRBJ2-4	NA	NA	TRBV20-1
TGTGCCAGCAGCTTTACTAGGGAAGGCACCGGGGAGCTGTTTTTT	CASSFTREGTGELFF	TRBJ2-2	few	NA	TRBV7-2
TGTGCCAGCAGCTTAGAAGGGCTGCGCGATGAGCAGTTCTTC	CASSLEGLRDEQFF	TRBJ2-1	NA	NA	TRBV7-9
TGTGCCAGCAGTTACTGGGCAGGGGAGGATGAGCAGTTCTTC	CASSYWAGEDEQFF	TRBJ2-1	few	NA	TRBV6-2/TRBV6-3
TGTGCCAGCAGCACCCGAGGGGGACCTCACACCGGGGAGCTGTTTTTT	CASSTRGGPHTGELFF	TRBJ2-2	many	NA	TRBV11-2
TGTGCCAGCCGCTTTCAAAAGGCAGGCGGCAGGAACACTGAAGCTTTCTTT	CASRFQKAGGRNTEAFF	TRBJ1-1	NA	NA	TRBV13
TGTGCCAGCAACCAACAGAACACCGGGGAGCTGTTTTTT	CASNQQNTGELFF	TRBJ2-2	many	NA	TRBV2
TGTGCCAGCAGCTTAGGGGCCACCATGAACTATGGCTACACCTTC	CASSLGATMNYGYTF	TRBJ1-2	many	NA	TRBV7-6
TGTGCCAGCAGGGCCGGGACTAGAGGTTCAAGTACGCAGTATTTT	CASRAGTRGSSTQYF	TRBJ2-3	NA	TRBD2	TRBV6-5
TGCAGCGTTCGTGGTGATGGCCAGCCCCAGCATTTT	CSVRGDGQPQHF	TRBJ1-5	NA	NA	TRBV29-1
TGTGCCAGCAGCTTAGGAGCGGGCGGCCCAGATACGCAGTATTTT	CASSLGAGGPDTQYF	TRBJ2-3	few	NA	TRBV7-2
TGCAGTGCTAATGGGCAGGGTCCCTACGAGCAGTACTTC	CSANGQGPYEQYF	TRBJ2-7	many	NA	TRBV20-1
TGTGCCAGCAGTCCCGGGTACTATGGCTACACCTTC	CASSPGYYGYTF	TRBJ1-2	NA	NA	TRBV6-5
TGTGCCAGCAGTTCGACGGCGGGAGGCTACAATGAGCAGTTCTTC	CASSSTAGGYNEQFF	TRBJ2-1	few	TRBD2	TRBV27